A selection of T cell receptor beta chains follows, all from one sample in a study of blood T cell repertoires in COVID-19. The protocol was immunoSEQ multiplex PCR, while the TCRdb copy is restricted to in-frame clones and leaves out a portion. The sample has over 150,000 clones, 65% to 85% seen once. The sequenced sample was peripheral blood. Every receptor here comes from an older man with active or convalescent COVID-19. CDR3s include the opening cysteine and the closing phenylalanine or tryptophan. A D gene is named only where the DNA matches it firmly. Part of the rows lack a size; the others show once, few, many or a class for expanded clones.

V gene: TRBV5-8; J gene: TRBJ1-1; clone size: .; D gene: .; CDR3 DNA: TGTGCCAGCAGCTTGCGAGTGCTACAGGCGGGGACTGAAGCTTTCTTT; CDR3 protein: CASSLRVLQAGTEAFF
V gene: TRBV28; J gene: TRBJ2-7; clone size: .; D gene: .; CDR3 DNA: TGTGCCAGCAGTTTAACACCTTGGGGCCCCCCGAGCGAGCAGTACTTC; CDR3 protein: CASSLTPWGPPSEQYF
V gene: TRBV28; J gene: TRBJ2-3; clone size: .; D gene: TRBD2; CDR3 DNA: TGTGCCAGCAGTTTGGTCACAGGACTAGGGACAGATACGCAGTATTTT; CDR3 protein: CASSLVTGLGTDTQYF
V gene: TRBV5-1; J gene: TRBJ2-7; clone size: .; D gene: .; CDR3 DNA: TGCGCCAGCAGCTTGGAGTCAAGCGCCAACGAGCAGTACTTC; CDR3 protein: CASSLESSANEQYF
V gene: TRBV7-8; J gene: TRBJ2-7; clone size: .; D gene: .; CDR3 DNA: TGTGCCAGCAGCTTAGATCCAGTTCAGTACTTC; CDR3 protein: CASSLDPVQYF
V gene: TRBV12-3/TRBV12-4; J gene: TRBJ2-7; clone size: .; D gene: .; CDR3 DNA: TGTGCCAGCAGGAACAGGGCCAGCTACGAGCAGTACTTC; CDR3 protein: CASRNRASYEQYF
V gene: TRBV25-1; J gene: TRBJ2-2; clone size: once; D gene: .; CDR3 DNA: TGTGCCAGCCTTCACCTCAGGGGAACCGGGGAGCTGTTTTTT; CDR3 protein: CASLHLRGTGELFF
V gene: TRBV11-2; J gene: TRBJ2-7; clone size: .; D gene: .; CDR3 DNA: TGTGCCAGCAGCCCCCTGCGGGGCCCCCCCTACGAGCAGTACTTC; CDR3 protein: CASSPLRGPPYEQYF
V gene: TRBV7-9; J gene: TRBJ1-2; clone size: .; D gene: TRBD1; CDR3 DNA: TGTGCCAGCAGCTTACGGACAGGGGGCGCGGGCTTCTATGGCTACACCTTC; CDR3 protein: CASSLRTGGAGFYGYTF
V gene: TRBV25-1; J gene: TRBJ1-2; clone size: .; D gene: .; CDR3 DNA: TGTGCCAGCACCAAAGAGGGCTATGGCTACACCTTC; CDR3 protein: CASTKEGYGYTF
V gene: TRBV19; J gene: TRBJ2-3; clone size: .; D gene: .; CDR3 DNA: TGTGCCAGTAGTATACCCCTTGGGCGAACAGATACGCAGTATTTT; CDR3 protein: CASSIPLGRTDTQYF
V gene: TRBV6-4; J gene: TRBJ1-1; clone size: .; D gene: TRBD1; CDR3 DNA: TGTGCCAGCAGCCTCGACAGGGGCGCTGAAGCTTTCTTT; CDR3 protein: CASSLDRGAEAFF
V gene: TRBV7-2; J gene: TRBJ2-7; clone size: .; D gene: TRBD1; CDR3 DNA: TGTGCCAGCAGACAGACAGGGACGGGCTCCTACGAGCAGTACTTC; CDR3 protein: CASRQTGTGSYEQYF
V gene: TRBV5-6; J gene: TRBJ2-7; clone size: once; D gene: .; CDR3 DNA: TGTGCCAGCAGCTTGGGTTGGGGCCGCGAGCAGTACTTC; CDR3 protein: CASSLGWGREQYF
V gene: TRBV19; J gene: TRBJ2-7; clone size: few; D gene: .; CDR3 DNA: TGTGCCAGTAGTATAAGTTACGGCTCCTACGAGCAGTACTTC; CDR3 protein: CASSISYGSYEQYF
V gene: TRBV24-1; J gene: TRBJ2-7; clone size: once; D gene: .; CDR3 DNA: TGTGCCACCAGTGATCGTGGGGCAGGGGACCGGTACGAGCAGTACTTC; CDR3 protein: CATSDRGAGDRYEQYF
V gene: TRBV24-1; J gene: TRBJ2-1; clone size: .; D gene: TRBD2; CDR3 DNA: TGTGCCACCAGTGATTGGGCTAGCGGGAGGTACAATGAGCAGTTCTTC; CDR3 protein: CATSDWASGRYNEQFF
V gene: TRBV28; J gene: TRBJ1-4; clone size: .; D gene: .; CDR3 DNA: TGTGCCAGCAGCCCCGACAGGTTAACTAATGAAAAACTGTTTTTT; CDR3 protein: CASSPDRLTNEKLFF
V gene: TRBV5-4; J gene: TRBJ2-4; clone size: .; D gene: .; CDR3 DNA: TGTGCCAGCAGCTTTAGTGGACCATCGGGAGACATTCAGTACTTC; CDR3 protein: CASSFSGPSGDIQYF
V gene: TRBV6-2/TRBV6-3; J gene: TRBJ2-1; clone size: .; D gene: .; CDR3 DNA: TGTGCCAGCAGCTTAGCGGAACTATCCTACAATGAGCAGTTCTTC; CDR3 protein: CASSLAELSYNEQFF
V gene: TRBV14; J gene: TRBJ2-1; clone size: few; D gene: .; CDR3 DNA: TGTGCCAGCAGCCTCATGGGAGGATACAATGAGCAGTTCTTC; CDR3 protein: CASSLMGGYNEQFF
V gene: TRBV9; J gene: TRBJ2-7; clone size: .; D gene: .; CDR3 DNA: TGTGCCAGCAGCGTAATCAGGGAAGGCGAGCAGTACTTC; CDR3 protein: CASSVIREGEQYF
V gene: TRBV6-2/TRBV6-3; J gene: TRBJ1-2; clone size: .; D gene: .; CDR3 DNA: TGTGCCAGCAGCTCGGTTAGCAGCTACACCTTC; CDR3 protein: CASSSVSSYTF
V gene: TRBV30; J gene: TRBJ2-4; clone size: .; D gene: TRBD2; CDR3 DNA: TGTGCCTGGAGTGAACCAGCGGGGGGGCCCCGGGGAATTCAGTACTTC; CDR3 protein: CAWSEPAGGPRGIQYF
V gene: TRBV28; J gene: TRBJ1-2; clone size: .; D gene: .; CDR3 DNA: TGTGCCAGCAGTTTATCCTCAGGGGTTCTTTATGGCTACACCTTC; CDR3 protein: CASSLSSGVLYGYTF
V gene: TRBV27; J gene: TRBJ1-6; clone size: few; D gene: TRBD1; CDR3 DNA: TGTGCCAGCAGTTGGGACAGGGATGGGAATTCACCCCTCCACTTT; CDR3 protein: CASSWDRDGNSPLHF
V gene: TRBV19; J gene: TRBJ1-1; clone size: .; D gene: TRBD1; CDR3 DNA: TGTGCCAGTAGTAACCGACAGGGGGTCACTGAAGCTTTCTTT; CDR3 protein: CASSNRQGVTEAFF
V gene: TRBV30; J gene: TRBJ2-7; clone size: once; D gene: TRBD1; CDR3 DNA: TGTGCCTGGAGTGTTACAGGGGGGCCCTACGAGCAGTACTTC; CDR3 protein: CAWSVTGGPYEQYF
V gene: TRBV6-2/TRBV6-3; J gene: TRBJ1-5; clone size: .; D gene: .; CDR3 DNA: TGTGCCAGCAGCCCCAGGGATCAGCCCCAGCATTTT; CDR3 protein: CASSPRDQPQHF
V gene: TRBV18; J gene: TRBJ1-5; clone size: .; D gene: .; CDR3 DNA: TGTGCCAGCTCACCTCGGCAGACAAATCAGCCCCAGCATTTT; CDR3 protein: CASSPRQTNQPQHF
V gene: TRBV18; J gene: TRBJ2-2; clone size: .; D gene: TRBD2; CDR3 DNA: TGTGCCAGCTCACCCCGATGGACTAGCGGAGAACCCCCGAACACCGGGGAGCTGTTTTTT; CDR3 protein: CASSPRWTSGEPPNTGELFF
V gene: TRBV6-5; J gene: TRBJ1-6; clone size: .; D gene: .; CDR3 DNA: TGTGCCAGCAGTTACTCTAGCTCCTATAATTCACCCCTCCACTTT; CDR3 protein: CASSYSSSYNSPLHF
V gene: TRBV18; J gene: TRBJ1-4; clone size: .; D gene: .; CDR3 DNA: TGTGCCAGCTCACCACCGGGCGGGGCGTCGAGGGAAAAACTGTTTTTT; CDR3 protein: CASSPPGGASREKLFF